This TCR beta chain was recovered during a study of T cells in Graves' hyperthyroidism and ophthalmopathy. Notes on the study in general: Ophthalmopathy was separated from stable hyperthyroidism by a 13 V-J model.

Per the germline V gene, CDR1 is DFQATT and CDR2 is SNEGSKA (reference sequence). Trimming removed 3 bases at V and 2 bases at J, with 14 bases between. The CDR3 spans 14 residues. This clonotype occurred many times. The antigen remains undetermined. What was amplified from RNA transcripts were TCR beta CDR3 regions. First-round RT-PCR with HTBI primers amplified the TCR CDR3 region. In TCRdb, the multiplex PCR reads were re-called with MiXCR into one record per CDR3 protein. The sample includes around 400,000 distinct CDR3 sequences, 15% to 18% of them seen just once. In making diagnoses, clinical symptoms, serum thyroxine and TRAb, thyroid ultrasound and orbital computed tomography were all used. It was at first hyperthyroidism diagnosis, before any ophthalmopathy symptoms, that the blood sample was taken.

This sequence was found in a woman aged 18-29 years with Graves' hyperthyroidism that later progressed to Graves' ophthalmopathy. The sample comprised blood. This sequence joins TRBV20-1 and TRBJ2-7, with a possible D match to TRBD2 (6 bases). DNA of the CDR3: TGCAGTGCTAGCGGCCGTAGCGGTCCCTACGAGCAGTACTTC. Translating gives CSASGRSGPYEQYF.